This T cell receptor (beta chain) was documented in a study of blood T cell repertoires in COVID-19. Participant reports of clinical history set cohort assignment. TCRdb's table, derived via immunoSEQ multiplex PCR, lists solely in-frame clones and lacks some. The sample lists under 500,000 clones, 87% occurring once. From germline, CDR1 is GTSNPN and CDR2 SVGIG (reference sequence). Trimming pared 4 bases from V and 7 bases from J, leaving 19 bases between. This CDR3 is 14 amino acids long. The chain joins TRBV30 to TRBJ1-2; D may be TRBD1 (5 bases). Sequencing input: PBMCs or T cells enriched from blood (not recorded which). The receptor was derived from a woman younger than 35 with acute COVID-19. The CDR3 nucleotides read TGTGCCTGGAAGAGTGGGGGGGATGGGCGTGGCTACACCTTC. Protein sequence: CAWKSGGDGRGYTF.